The T cell receptor (beta chain) under discussion was sequenced for a study of Ad26.COV2.S vaccination and SARS-CoV-2 variants (dated by TCRdb to the early 2020s). A note on the overall study: Vaccine-arm donors were drawn from COV1001, a multicentre, randomized, double-blind, placebo-controlled phase I-IIa trial of Ad26.COV2.S in healthy adults. The TCR-sequenced set comprised about 32 samples: 19 Ad26.COV2.S vaccine recipients, 5 placebo recipients and 8 SARS-CoV-2 convalescent individuals. Investigators did not know the trial group allocation while performing experiments and assessing outcomes. Participants in the trial were split at random into five groups of five each, receiving low-dose or high-dose Ad26.COV2.S once or twice, or else placebo on both occasions. Dosing of Ad26.COV2.S was intramuscular, at either 5x10^10 or 1x10^11 viral particles, delivered as one shot or as two shots spaced 56 days apart. TCRbeta repertoire sequencing was used to assess the specificity and breadth of SARS-CoV-2-reactive T cell receptors after Ad26.COV2.S vaccination.

Summary of the overall study and its limitations: Compared with placebo recipients, Ad26.COV2.S recipients showed higher spike-specific TCR breadth (P = 0.0014). The study lacked the statistical power to compare responses across vaccine doses or regimens. After vaccination, substantial breadth of spike-specific CD8+ and CD4+ T cell responses was reported. The authors noted that the TCR breadth and depth analyses may have underestimated total T cell responses. Vaccine and placebo recipients had comparable non-spike TCR breadth, which fits with the vaccine containing only spike.

Including cysteine and phenylalanine, the CDR3 has 13 amino acids. Only the CDR3 DNA stays, 39 bases, in frame from base 1. Trimming takes 2 bases from V and 4 bases from J, and the germline ends sit 8 bases apart. This specimen's treatment or condition label, interpreted: over 15 received Ad26.COV2.S at low or high dose, single or two shots; a few received placebo; per-sample allocation not given. Repertoires of vaccine and placebo recipients were sequenced from samples taken on day 63 after the first injection. In Cohort 1b, about 25 adults aged 18-55 years were enrolled at a single site in Boston, USA, between 29 July and 7 August 2020. Ad26.COV2.S consisted of a replication-incompetent adenovirus type 26 vector by which a prefusion-stabilized SARS-CoV-2 spike protein from the original Wuhan strain was expressed. A remark on this clone: No cognate antigen has been identified for it. It has no much larger one-base neighbor in the sample; base qualities were not kept. Other DNA sequences of this sample code for an identical CDR3.

TCRbeta CDR3 regions were sequenced with the immunoSEQ Assay. After extraction, genomic DNA underwent amplification by bias-controlled multiplex PCR, followed by high-throughput sequencing. In the source study's methods: To quantify the absolute abundance of every unique TCRbeta CDR3 region, sequences were collapsed and filtered. T cell fraction was estimated by normalizing TCRbeta template counts to usable DNA, with usable DNA measured through amplification of reference genes found in all nucleated cells. Repertoire TCRs were annotated as SARS-CoV-2-specific when V gene, CDR3 amino acid sequence and J gene were exactly matched to a known reactive TCR set. The reference SARS-CoV-2 TCR set came from MIRA and was filtered for enrichment in COVID-19-positive ImmuneCODE repertoires, removing public or cross-reactive TCRs. Based on the MIRA antigens, annotated TCRs were further analysed at the level of specific ORF or position within ORF. Breadth was defined as the number of annotated unique rearrangements divided by the total number of unique productive rearrangements, and depth was defined as the summed frequency of the annotated unique rearrangements. Two-sided Wilcoxon rank-sum tests were used to compare TCR breadth between groups. TCRdb limited this immuneACCESS table to in-frame rearrangements with V and J called. A share of clones is missing; checked studies link under half to unresolved V genes, and the rest is unexplained. That table is the source of V, J and clone size, and D and trimming were worked out from the DNA. The sample has 400,000 to 450,000 clones on record, about 92% of them singletons. The top ten clonotypes cover less than 2% of the sample.

The sequences come from peripheral blood, collected in a trial of Ad26.COV2.S vaccine versus placebo. The chain links TRBV12-3 or TRBV12-4 with TRBJ1-2; a weak D assignment points to TRBD1 (5 bases agree). The clonotype originates from a person between 18 and 60 years old who received the Ad26.COV2.S COVID-19 vaccine or a placebo. The nucleotide sequence is TGTGCCAGCAGTTTACGCAGGGCCTATGGCTACACCTTC. Protein translation: CASSLRRAYGYTF.